This T cell receptor beta chain was identified during a study of cytomegalovirus exposure and HLA in healthy donors. The PCR had 60 Vbeta and 13 Jbeta primers. The protocol was immunoSEQ multiplex PCR, while the TCRdb copy is restricted to in-frame clones and leaves out a portion. The sample shows some 150,000 clones, about three quarters of them seen only once. This clone was counted a few times. Its target is not known. Study-wide results and caveats: The CMV antigen specificity of a few CMV-associated chains was confirmed through in vitro analysis. The study carried out a later analysis of TCR beta sequences. It associated around 17,000 of them with specific HLA alleles at a false discovery rate of 0.05.

Germline trimming cut 3 bases from V and 7 bases from J; bases unmatched to any gene: 9. The length of the CDR3 is 14 residues. CDR1 SGHRS and CDR2 YFSETQ come from the germline V gene. The material sequenced was PBMCs. V usage is TRBV5-1 and J usage is TRBJ1-1, with 7 positions matching TRBD1. The source of this sequence is a man aged 40-55 years in good health and CMV-seropositive. The CDR3 reads CASSSKTGMVEAFF. The CDR3, as DNA: TGCGCCAGCAGCTCCAAGACAGGGATGGTTGAAGCTTTCTTT.